The T cell receptor (beta chain) under discussion was sequenced for a study of control samples from healthy donors and cancer patients. Measured with immunoSEQ multiplex PCR; TCRdb has only the in-frame clones, and not every one. The table has roughly 100,000 clones, 83% seen once. The receptor comes from a woman aged 50 to 60 in good health. Sample: blood.

This CDR3 is CASSQVYRTNTGELFF. CDR3 in DNA: TGTGCCAGCAGCCAAGTATACAGAACGAACACCGGGGAGCTGTTTTTT. The chain joins TRBV3-1 (or the pseudogene TRBV3-2) to TRBJ2-2; D uncertain. Per germline, CDR1 LGHDT and CDR2 YNNKEL (reference sequence). V was trimmed by 1 base and J by 0 bases, leaving 9 bases between them. This CDR3 region has 16 residues.